This T cell receptor (beta chain) is from a study of identical twins. From the 5' RACE reads, TCRdb called clonotypes with MiXCR, one entry per CDR3 protein. In the table there are roughly 700,000 distinct CDR3 sequences, more than 6.5% of which are singletons. This CDR3 is 17 amino acids long. Germline V lookup: CDR1 LGHNA, CDR2 YSLEER. V trimming: 0 bases; J trimming: 0 bases; junction bases outside the gene matches: 7. This clonotype has just a few counts. The sample was also linked to a second study, of yellow fever vaccine responses in identical twins.

The sequence was collected from a woman under 30 in good health. The chain is built from TRBV4-3 and TRBJ2-7; 8 bases map to TRBD2. Sequenced input: PBMCs. The chain's CDR3 is CASSQDRASGHSYEQYF. Here the CDR3 DNA reads TGCGCCAGCAGCCAAGATCGGGCTAGCGGGCACTCCTACGAGCAGTACTTC.